The 26 T cell receptor beta chains listed next were all sequenced from one sample in a study of blood T cell repertoires in COVID-19. The table came from immunoSEQ multiplex PCR; TCRdb's copy has only in-frame clones and leaves some out. The data contain tens of thousands of clones, 85% to 90% of them seen just once; the ten biggest clones take up roughly 25%. Source material: peripheral blood. Receptors originate from a human donor in a cohort sampled during active COVID-19.

The chain carries TRBV19 and TRBJ2-2; a weak D match, TRBD1 (5 bases). Germline values: CDR1 LNHDA, CDR2 SQIVND (reference sequence). Trimming cost V 7 bases and J 5 bases, with 14 bases left between them. The CDR3 sequence is 14 residues long. The CDR3 bases are TGTGCCAGTAAGTCGGCGGCAGGGACCGGGGAGCTGTTTTTT. Protein product: CASKSAAGTGELFF.

The chain is built from TRBV28 and TRBJ1-2, with TRBD1 matching 9 bases. This CDR3 spans 17 amino acids. CDR1 is MDHEN, CDR2 SYDVKM, per germline. J was trimmed by 6 bases and V by 4 bases; bases with no gene match: 15. In nucleotides, the CDR3 is TGTGCCAGCAGTTCCGGGACAGGGCTCGCAAATAGAGATGGCTACACCTTC. Residues: CASSSGTGLANRDGYTF.

This chain connects TRBV6-5 to TRBJ1-5; tentative D call: TRBD1 (6 bases). This CDR3 spans 14 amino acids. Deletions cut 6 bases from V and 0 bases from J, with 9 bases between. The germline gives CDR1 MNHEY, CDR2 SVGAGI. The CDR3 DNA reads TGTGCCAGCAGCACACAGGGTAGCAATCAGCCCCAGCATTTT. The encoded protein is CASSTQGSNQPQHF.

The V call is TRBV11-2, the J call TRBJ2-3, with 10 nucleotides matching TRBD2. CDR1 and CDR2 (germline): SGHAT, FQNNGV. Trimming removed 1 base from V and 4 bases from J; junction bases left unmatched: 5. The CDR3 sequence is 16 residues long. This CDR3 reads CASSLVSGGLADTQYF. Here the CDR3 DNA reads TGTGCCAGCAGCTTAGTTAGCGGGGGGCTCGCAGATACGCAGTATTTT.

The chain recombines TRBV7-9 with TRBJ2-1; D is unclear. V was clipped by 4 bases and J by 9 bases, with 7 bases between them. The germline V gene has CDR1 SEHNR and CDR2 FQNEAQ (reference sequence). There are 11 residues in the CDR3. Here the CDR3 DNA reads TGTGCCAGCAGCTACACACGTGAGCAGTTCTTC. This translates into CASSYTREQFF.

This clone is classed as medium-sized (0.01 to 0.1%). The V call is TRBV7-2, the J call TRBJ2-2, with 10 bases fitting TRBD1. The CDR3 is 16 residues long. V trimming: 6 bases; J trimming: 3 bases; junction bases outside the gene matches: 7. Germline V CDR1 and CDR2: SGHTA, FQGNSA. This chain's CDR3 is CASRDMDRGDTGELFF. CDR3 sequence (DNA): TGTGCCAGCAGGGACATGGACAGGGGGGACACCGGGGAGCTGTTTTTT.

The chain links TRBV6-1 to TRBJ2-5; 11 bases map to TRBD2. CDR1 MNHNS and CDR2 SASEGT come from the germline V gene. This CDR3 spans 16 amino acids. V shed 3 bases, J shed 2 bases, and the junction held 5 bases outside the gene matches. CDR3 amino acids: CASSELAGGPQETQYF. The CDR3 DNA follows: TGTGCCAGCAGTGAGCTAGCGGGGGGCCCACAAGAGACCCAGTACTTC.

This sequence joins TRBV7-9 and TRBJ2-7; 7 bases are shared with TRBD2. Germline CDR1 SEHNR, CDR2 FQNEAQ (reference sequence). The V segment lost 5 bases and the J segment 3 bases; nucleotides outside the gene matches: 13. This CDR3 is built from 16 residues. In DNA form, the CDR3 reads TGTGCCAGCAGCCGCAAGGGAGGGTTGACAAACTACGAGCAGTACTTC. This codes for CASSRKGGLTNYEQYF.

This chain joins TRBV7-2 and TRBJ2-1, with 7 bases lining up with TRBD2. The CDR3 consists of 14 residues. V trimming: 6 bases; J trimming: 7 bases; junction bases outside the gene matches: 9. CDR1 and CDR2 (germline): SGHTA, FQGNSA. CDR3 sequence (DNA): TGTGCCAGCAGGCGTAGCGGGTCTGGAAATGAGCAGTTCTTC. This encodes CASRRSGSGNEQFF.

V and J are TRBV5-7 and TRBJ2-4; TRBD1 matches 9 bases. TRBV5-7 is an ORF for which the function is uncertain. V lost 5 bases, J lost 5 bases, and 5 bases stayed unmatched. The CDR3 sequence is 14 residues long. The CDR3 loop is CASRGTGGENIQYF. The CDR3 coding sequence is TGTGCCAGCAGGGGAACAGGGGGCGAAAACATTCAGTACTTC.

The chain joins TRBV29-1 to TRBJ2-7; 7 nucleotides line up with TRBD1. The junction had 6 bases not matched to a gene; V was cut back by 5 bases and J by 2 bases. Germline CDR1 is SQVTM and CDR2 is ANQGSEA. The CDR3 extends over 13 amino acids. The CDR3 nucleotides are TGCAGCGTTCGACAGGGCGAAACCTACGAGCAGTACTTC. Protein sequence: CSVRQGETYEQYF.

This chain joins TRBV7-5 and TRBJ1-1. TRBV7-5 is an annotated pseudogene. This CDR3 comprises 11 residues. The CDR3 loop is CALRGNTEAFF. The CDR3 DNA follows: TGTGCCCTGCGAGGGAACACTGAAGCTTTCTTT.

The chain recombines TRBV4-3 with TRBJ2-3; 8 bases are shared with TRBD2. The length of the CDR3 is 18 residues. CDR1 and CDR2 from the germline V gene are LGHNA and YSLEER. The J segment lost 2 bases and the V segment lost 0 bases, leaving 10 bases of the junction unmatched. As DNA, the CDR3 is TGCGCCAGCAGCCAAGATTCCGGTAGCGGGGCCCTCACAGATACGCAGTATTTT. Protein product: CASSQDSGSGALTDTQYF.

As regards this clone: Germline is not matched at one junction end, which may reflect a read error. J is TRBJ2-7 and V is TRBV7-7, with TRBD1 identical over 9 bases. Germline CDR1 SSHAT, CDR2 FNYEAQ (reference sequence). The CDR3 length is 15 residues. The CDR3 DNA sequence: TGTGCTAGCAGCTTAGACGGGACAGGGTTCTACGAGCAGTACTTC. It yields the protein CASSLDGTGFYEQYF.

Only a few counts were recorded for this clone. The rearrangement uses TRBV6-5 and TRBJ1-6, with D possibly being TRBD1 (6 bases). There are 13 residues in the CDR3. Trimming took 2 bases from V and 10 from J, leaving 9 bases between them. Germline V gene lookup returns CDR1 MNHEY and CDR2 SVGAGI. The CDR3 protein is CASSYDQGSPLHF. The DNA of the CDR3 is TGTGCCAGCAGTTACGATCAGGGGTCACCCCTCCACTTT.

The CDR3 loop reads CASSLDRLYEKLFF. The CDR3 DNA sequence: TGCGCCAGCAGCTTGGACAGATTATATGAAAAACTGTTTTTT. The chain carries TRBV5-1 and TRBJ1-4; D remains unclear. The CDR3 loop spans 14 amino acids. From germline, CDR1 is SGHRS and CDR2 YFSETQ. The germline V and J ends were trimmed by 0 bases and 6 bases, with 9 bases remaining between them.

The J gene is TRBJ2-5, the V gene TRBV4-1, with TRBD2 matching 9 bases. Germline loops: CDR1 MGHRA, CDR2 YSYEKL. CDR3 length: 17 residues. The trim removed 0 bases at V and 2 bases at J, leaving 7 bases unmatched. CDR3 residues: CASSQERSSGVQETQYF. The CDR3 DNA reads TGCGCCAGCAGCCAAGAGAGGTCTAGCGGGGTACAAGAGACCCAGTACTTC.

In its sample, this clone was seen a few times. The chain couples TRBV4-2 to TRBJ2-2; D possibly corresponds to TRBD1 (6 bases). The germline V gene has CDR1 LGHNA and CDR2 YNFKEQ. The CDR3 loop spans 16 amino acids. Trimming pared 4 bases from V and 2 bases from J, leaving 14 bases between. As DNA, the CDR3 is TGTGCCAGCAGCCCGACCGGGACACTAAACACCGGGGAGCTGTTTTTT. Its protein is CASSPTGTLNTGELFF.

This clone has a single count. The chain carries TRBV9 and TRBJ1-3; 7 bases align to TRBD1. Germline V CDR1 and CDR2: SGDLS, YYNGEE. Unmatched junction bases numbered 4, after V lost 4 bases and J lost 0 bases. The CDR3 is 15 residues long. The CDR3 coding sequence is TGTGCCAGCAGCCTAGGGACAGTCTCTGGAAACACCATATATTTT. Amino acid sequence: CASSLGTVSGNTIYF.

The chain links TRBV29-1 to TRBJ2-2, with D hard to call. Germline CDR1 is SQVTM and CDR2 is ANQGSEA. This CDR3 is built from 14 residues. Trimming left V 2 bases short and J 4 bases short, with 11 bases between. In DNA, the CDR3 is TGCAGCGTTGAAAAGGCGAGGAGCACCGGGGAGCTGTTTTTT. Its translation: CSVEKARSTGELFF.

The chain couples TRBV12-3 or TRBV12-4 to TRBJ2-3; 7 positions agree with TRBD2. The CDR3 is 12 amino acids. J lost 4 bases, V lost 5 bases, and 0 bases had no gene match. CDR3 amino acids: CASSAGADTQYF. The CDR3 DNA follows: TGTGCCAGCAGTGCGGGGGCAGATACGCAGTATTTT.

The chain couples TRBV20-1 to TRBJ1-2; a possible D gene is TRBD1 (5 bases). The CDR3 is 11 amino acids. The germline V gene has CDR1 DFQATT and CDR2 SNEGSKA (reference sequence). Trimming took 6 bases from V and 7 from J, leaving 12 bases between them. Here the CDR3 DNA reads TGCAGTGCAGACACGGGGGGTGGCTACACCTTC. It translates to CSADTGGGYTF.

The V call is TRBV14, the J call TRBJ1-1; the match to TRBD1 covers 7 bases. CDR1 SGHDN and CDR2 FVKESK come from the germline V gene. The length of the CDR3 is 15 residues. The trim removed 1 base at V and 1 base at J, leaving 3 bases unmatched. The DNA for the CDR3 is TGTGCCAGCAGCCAAGGACAGGGCCGGAACACTGAAGCTTTCTTT. It yields the protein CASSQGQGRNTEAFF. The whole variable domain, remainder taken from reference TRBV14 and TRBJ1-1, is EAGVTQFPSHSVIEKGQTVTLRCDPISGHDNLYWYRRVMGKEIKFLLHFVKESKQDESGMPNNRFLAERTGGTYSTLKVQPAELEDSGVYFCASSQGQGRNTEAFFGQGTRLTVV.

The J gene is TRBJ1-6, the V gene TRBV5-6; D unclear. With 4 bases removed from V and 0 bases from J, the gap between germline ends came to 14 bases. This CDR3 contains 17 residues. Germline lookup yields CDR1 SGHDT and CDR2 YYEEEE. The CDR3 region is CASSRAGASSYNSPLHF. The CDR3 DNA is TGTGCCAGCAGCCGAGCGGGAGCGAGCTCCTATAATTCACCCCTCCACTTT.

This chain connects TRBV2 to TRBJ2-7; TRBD2 is a possible D gene (5 bases). The germline V and J ends were trimmed by 5 bases and 8 bases, with 13 bases remaining between them. The CDR3 runs to 12 residues. CDR1 SNHLY and CDR2 FYNNEI come from the germline V gene. The CDR3 loop is CASSPSGVKQYF. CDR3 coding DNA: TGTGCCAGCAGTCCCTCCGGGGTAAAGCAGTACTTC. The full variable domain, with the rest looked up from reference TRBV2 and TRBJ2-7, is EPEVTQTPSHQVTQMGQEVILRCVPISNHLYFYWYRQILGQKVEFLVSFYNNEISEKSEIFDDQFSVERPDGSNFTLKIRSTKLEDSAMYFCASSPSGVKQYFGPGTRLTVT.

This chain connects TRBV7-2 to TRBJ1-5, with 9 bases that match TRBD1. This CDR3 is built from 17 residues. Germline loops: CDR1 SGHTA, CDR2 FQGNSA. V dropped 1 base and J dropped 0; count of bases not matched to a gene: 4. In DNA, the CDR3 is TGTGCCAGCAGCTTAGGGACAGGGGCCTATAGCAATCAGCCCCAGCATTTT. Translating gives CASSLGTGAYSNQPQHF.